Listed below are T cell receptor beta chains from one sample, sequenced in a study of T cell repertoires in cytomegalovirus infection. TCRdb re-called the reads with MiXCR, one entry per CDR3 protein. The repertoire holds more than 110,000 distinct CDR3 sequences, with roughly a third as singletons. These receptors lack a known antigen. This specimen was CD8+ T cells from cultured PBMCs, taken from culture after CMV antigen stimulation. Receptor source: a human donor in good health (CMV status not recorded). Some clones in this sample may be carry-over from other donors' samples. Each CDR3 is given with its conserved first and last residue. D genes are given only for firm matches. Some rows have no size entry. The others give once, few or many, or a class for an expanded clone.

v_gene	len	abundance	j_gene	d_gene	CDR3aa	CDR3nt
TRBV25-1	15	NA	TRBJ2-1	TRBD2	CASGGVGEIGREQFF	TGTGCCAGCGGGGGGGTGGGGGAGATTGGGAGGGAGCAGTTCTTC
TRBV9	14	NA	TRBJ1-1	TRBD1	CASSVATGDTEAFF	TGTGCCAGCAGCGTCGCCACAGGGGACACTGAAGCTTTCTTT
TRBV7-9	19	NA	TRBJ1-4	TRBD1	CASSSTGTGADPTNEKLFF	TGTGCCAGCAGCTCCACGGGGACAGGGGCCGATCCAACTAATGAAAAACTGTTTTTT
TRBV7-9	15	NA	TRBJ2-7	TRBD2	CASSKPGLGPYEQYF	TGTGCCAGCAGCAAACCGGGACTAGGCCCCTACGAGCAGTACTTC
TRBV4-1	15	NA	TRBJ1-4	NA	CASSPPFGTNEKLFF	TGCGCCAGCAGCCCCCCGTTTGGGACTAATGAAAAACTGTTTTTT
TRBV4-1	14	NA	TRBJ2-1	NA	CASSQDGPRLEQFF	TGCGCCAGCAGCCAAGATGGACCCCGGCTTGAGCAGTTCTTC
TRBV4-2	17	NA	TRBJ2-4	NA	CASSEGSGEAAKNIQYF	TGTGCCAGCAGCGAAGGGTCGGGGGAAGCAGCCAAAAACATTCAGTACTTC
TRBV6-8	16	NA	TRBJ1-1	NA	CASSADSRRVNTEAFF	TGTGCCAGCAGTGCCGACAGCAGGAGGGTGAACACTGAAGCTTTCTTT
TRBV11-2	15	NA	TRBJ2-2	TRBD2	CASRRAGRDTGELFF	TGTGCCAGCAGAAGGGCGGGGAGGGACACCGGGGAGCTGTTTTTT
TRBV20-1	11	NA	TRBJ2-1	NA	CSVPVGYEQFF	TGCAGTGTCCCAGTCGGGTATGAGCAGTTCTTC
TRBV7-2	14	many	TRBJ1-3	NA	CASSLFLSGNTIYF	TGTGCCAGCAGCTTATTTTTGTCTGGAAACACCATATATTTT
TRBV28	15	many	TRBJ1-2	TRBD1	CASSSPTGVGYGYTF	TGTGCCAGCAGTTCTCCGACAGGGGTGGGCTATGGCTACACCTTC
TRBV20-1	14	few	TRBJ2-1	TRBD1	CSAGGGTGVNEQFF	TGCAGTGCTGGAGGTGGGACAGGGGTCAATGAGCAGTTCTTC
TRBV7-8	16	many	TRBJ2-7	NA	CASSPTKGHSPYEQYF	TGTGCCAGCAGCCCGACCAAGGGACATAGCCCCTACGAGCAGTACTTC
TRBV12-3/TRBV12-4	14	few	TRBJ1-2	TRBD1	CASSPGTGPYGYTF	TGTGCCAGCAGTCCCGGGACAGGGCCCTATGGCTACACCTTC
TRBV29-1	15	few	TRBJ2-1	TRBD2	CSVAQLAGGRNEQFF	TGCAGCGTTGCCCAACTAGCGGGGGGGCGGAATGAGCAGTTCTTC
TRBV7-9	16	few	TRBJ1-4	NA	CASSLKEEVGLEKLFF	TGTGCCAGCAGCTTAAAGGAGGAGGTGGGATTGGAAAAACTGTTTTTT
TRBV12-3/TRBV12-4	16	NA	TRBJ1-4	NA	CASSRSRDTKNEKLFF	TGTGCCAGCAGCCGGTCCCGGGACACGAAAAATGAAAAACTGTTTTTT